These 10 T cell receptor beta chains were all obtained from the same sample, sequenced in a study of Ad26.COV2.S vaccination and SARS-CoV-2 variants. Treatment meaning: around 19 received Ad26.COV2.S at low or high dose, single or two shots; 5 received placebo; per-sample allocation not given. Collection of the samples took place on day 63 after the first injection of vaccine or placebo. Here immunoSEQ multiplex PCR was the method, and the copy in TCRdb shows in-frame clones only, minus some. The table has 300,000 to 400,000 clones, more than 85% seen once. The sequenced sample was peripheral blood, obtained in a trial of Ad26.COV2.S vaccine versus placebo. These TCRs come from a person between 18 and 60 years old who received the Ad26.COV2.S COVID-19 vaccine or a placebo.

The chain is built from TRBV21-1 and TRBJ1-5. TRBV21-1 is recorded as a pseudogene. The CDR3 has 15 amino acids. This chain's CDR3 is CASSKDGGKGQPQHF. The CDR3 DNA reads as TGTGCCAGCAGCAAAGATGGGGGAAAGGGTCAGCCCCAGCATTTT.

The chain is built from TRBV6-5 and TRBJ1-1; the D is unclear. V dropped 5 bases and J dropped 6 bases, with 13 bases sitting between them. This CDR3 contains 13 residues. Germline values: CDR1 MNHEY, CDR2 SVGAGI. The DNA of the CDR3 is TGTGCCAGCAGTCCTACCCTGAGTTCTGAAGCTTTCTTT. It is translated as CASSPTLSSEAFF.

V is TRBV27 and J is TRBJ2-3, with a possible D match to TRBD1 (5 bases). V was pared by 6 bases and J by 4 bases, with 8 bases between. The CDR3 extends over 12 amino acids. The germline V gene has CDR1 MNHEY and CDR2 SMNVEV (reference sequence). The CDR3: CASSRDPDTQYF. CDR3 bases: TGTGCCAGCAGCAGGGATCCAGATACGCAGTATTTT.

CDR3 DNA: TGTGCCAGCAGCTTAGGCACGACCGAGACCCAGTACTTC. This codes for CASSLGTTETQYF. The rearrangement uses TRBV7-8 and TRBJ2-5; D call uncertain. CDR1 and CDR2 from the germline V gene are SGHVS and FQNEAQ. Trimming removed 1 base at V and 5 bases at J, with 8 bases between. This CDR3 contains 13 residues.

This clone has ten or more counts. The V call is TRBV4-2, the J call TRBJ2-2; D not certain. Germline V gives CDR1 LGHNA, CDR2 YNFKEQ. Trimming cost V 0 bases and J 1 base, with 6 bases left between them. The CDR3 spans 15 residues. The CDR3 DNA is TGTGCCAGCAGCCAAGATGCCAGGAACACCGGGGAGCTGTTTTTT. Its protein is CASSQDARNTGELFF.

DNA for the CDR3: TGCAGCGTTATAGCGGGAGGGCCTTGGGAGACCCAGTACTTC. Amino acids: CSVIAGGPWETQYF. The chain uses TRBV29-1 and TRBJ2-5, with 11 bases fitting TRBD2. The germline gives CDR1 SQVTM, CDR2 ANQGSEA. The junction had 7 bases not matched to a gene; V was cut back by 5 bases and J by 5 bases. This CDR3 has 14 residues.

The rearrangement uses TRBV9 and TRBJ1-1, with 10 nucleotides matching TRBD1. The germline V gene encodes CDR1 SGDLS and CDR2 YYNGEE. V was clipped by 5 bases and J by 3 bases; unmatched bases: 10. The CDR3 contains 16 residues. The chain's CDR3 is CASSPLGTGADTEAFF. The CDR3 nucleotides are TGTGCCAGCAGTCCCCTAGGGACAGGGGCGGACACTGAAGCTTTCTTT.

The chain has TRBV12-3 or TRBV12-4 and TRBJ2-7; D not resolved. Trimming took off 1 base at V and 2 bases at J, with 3 bases between the two ends. The CDR3 runs 12 residues. Here the CDR3 reads CASSLEPYEQYF. CDR3 nucleotide sequence: TGTGCCAGCAGTTTAGAGCCCTACGAGCAGTACTTC.

This sequence joins TRBV30 and TRBJ1-1; no definite D call. V lost 0 bases to trimming and J lost 3 bases, with 17 bases between them. Germline values: CDR1 GTSNPN, CDR2 SVGIG (reference sequence). This CDR3 is 16 amino acids long. CDR3 DNA: TGTGCCTGGAGTGTTTTAGCCCCCCCGAAGGACACTGAAGCTTTCTTT. Its protein is CAWSVLAPPKDTEAFF.

The chain is built from TRBV28 and TRBJ2-3; 7 bases are shared with TRBD2. CDR1 MDHEN and CDR2 SYDVKM come from the germline V gene. V dropped 10 bases and J dropped 2; count of bases not matched to a gene: 15. The CDR3 has 16 amino acids. DNA of the CDR3: TGTGCCACCTCCTTGGAGGGAGGGCTTACCACAGATACGCAGTATTTT. Protein product: CATSLEGGLTTDTQYF.